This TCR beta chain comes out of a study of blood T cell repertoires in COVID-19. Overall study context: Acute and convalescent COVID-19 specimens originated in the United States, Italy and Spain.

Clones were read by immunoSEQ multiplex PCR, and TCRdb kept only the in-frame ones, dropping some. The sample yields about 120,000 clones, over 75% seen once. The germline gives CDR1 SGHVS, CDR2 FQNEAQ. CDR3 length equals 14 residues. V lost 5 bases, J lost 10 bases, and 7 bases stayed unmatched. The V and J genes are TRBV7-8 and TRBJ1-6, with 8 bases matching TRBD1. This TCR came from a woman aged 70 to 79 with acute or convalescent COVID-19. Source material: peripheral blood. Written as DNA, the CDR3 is TGTGCCAGCAGCCCCCGGACAGGGAACTCACCCCTCCACTTT. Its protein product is CASSPRTGNSPLHF.